Listed here are 20 T cell receptor beta chains from one sample, sequenced in a study of blood T cell repertoires in COVID-19. Assay used: immunoSEQ multiplex PCR; TCRdb lists only in-frame clones, some missing. The sample has under 130,000 clones, approximately 92% seen once. Sequencing was performed on peripheral blood. These TCRs come from a woman older than 75 with acute or convalescent COVID-19.

The V gene is TRBV6-5, the J gene TRBJ2-7; TRBD1 aligns across 7 bases. The V segment lost 8 bases and the J segment 2 bases; nucleotides outside the gene matches: 9. The germline V gene encodes CDR1 MNHEY and CDR2 SVGAGI. The CDR3 extends over 14 amino acids. The CDR3 bases are TGTGCCAGCCTAGGGACAGTTACTACCTACGAGCAGTACTTC. Translated, it gives CASLGTVTTYEQYF.

The chain combines TRBV5-1 with TRBJ2-3; 11 bases line up with TRBD1. CDR3 size: 15 residues. Germline V CDR1 and CDR2: SGHRS, YFSETQ. With 4 bases clipped from V and 3 bases from J, the junction kept 4 bases outside the gene matches. As DNA, the CDR3 is TGCGCCAGCAGCGAGGGACAGGGGGGGACAGATACGCAGTATTTT. It encodes CASSEGQGGTDTQYF.

The chain joins TRBV7-9 to TRBJ2-2; weak D call: TRBD2 (7 bases). V was shortened by 5 bases and J by 8 bases, with 24 bases between the two germline ends. There are 17 residues in the CDR3. Germline CDR1 and CDR2: SEHNR and FQNEAQ (reference sequence). The DNA of the CDR3 is TGTGCCAGCAGCCCGCCGGTGCGGGGGCCCTTTCCGGGGGAGCTGTTTTTT. It is translated as CASSPPVRGPFPGELFF.

The chain has TRBV5-1 and TRBJ2-3; 16 bases are a match to TRBD2. Germline V gene sequence: CDR1 SGHRS, CDR2 YFSETQ. CDR3 size: 16 residues. The V segment lost 5 bases and the J segment 6 bases; nucleotides outside the gene matches: 6. CDR3 coding DNA: TGCGCCAGCAGGTCGGGACTAGCGGGGGGGCAGGATACGCAGTATTTT. This translates into CASRSGLAGGQDTQYF. The variable domain in full, with the rest retrieved from reference TRBV5-1 and TRBJ2-3, is KAGVTQTPRYLIKTRGQQVTLSCSPISGHRSVSWYQQTPGQGLQFLFEYFSETQRNKGNFPGRFSGRQFSNSRSEMNVSTLELGDSALYLCASRSGLAGGQDTQYFGPGTRLTVL.

The rearrangement joins TRBV7-2 to TRBJ1-5; 9 bases agree with TRBD1. Unmatched junction bases numbered 10, after V lost 4 bases and J lost 6 bases. The V gene's germline CDR1 is SGHTA and CDR2 FQGNSA. The CDR3 runs 16 residues. The CDR3 nucleotides are TGTGCCAGCAGCTCCGTGCCCGGGACAGGGCGTCAGCCCCAGCATTTT. Translation gives CASSSVPGTGRQPQHF.

The rearrangement uses TRBV27 and TRBJ1-2; the match to TRBD1 covers 7 bases. Germline V gene data show CDR1 as MNHEY and CDR2 as SMNVEV (reference sequence). With 0 bases clipped from V and 5 bases from J, the junction kept 12 bases outside the gene matches. CDR3 size: 17 residues. The CDR3 sequence: CASSLSGRGYVGYGYTF. CDR3 nucleotides: TGTGCCAGCAGTTTATCAGGCAGGGGGTATGTAGGGTATGGCTACACCTTC.

The J gene is TRBJ2-5, the V gene TRBV6-2 or TRBV6-3, with D possibly matching TRBD1 (6 bases). The V end was cut by 5 bases, the J end by 4 bases, with 8 bases between. This CDR3 has 12 residues. Germline lookup yields CDR1 MNHEY and CDR2 SVGEGT. CDR3 protein: CASSRGGETQYF. CDR3 bases: TGTGCCAGCAGTCGAGGGGGAGAGACCCAGTACTTC.

The CDR3 bases are TGTGCCACCAGCAGAACCTACGCGGTCCGTCAGCAGTACTTC. It encodes CATSRTYAVRQQYF. The chain links TRBV15 to TRBJ2-7, with D unclear. The CDR3 has 14 amino acids. CDR1 is LNHNV and CDR2 is YYDKDF in the germline V gene (reference sequence). V lost 2 bases and J lost 8, with 16 bases in between.

V gene TRBV27 combines with J gene TRBJ1-5; 9 bases match TRBD1. CDR3 length: 13 residues. The junction had 4 bases not matched to a gene; V was cut back by 6 bases and J by 7 bases. The germline CDR1 and CDR2 sequences are MNHEY and SMNVEV (reference sequence). Written as DNA, the CDR3 is TGTGCCAGCAGGAAGACAGGGGGACAGCCCCAGCATTTT. This encodes CASRKTGGQPQHF.

The rearrangement links TRBV5-5 to TRBJ1-6; D may be TRBD1 (5 bases). Between the trimmed V and J ends, which lost 2 bases and 8 bases, there was a span of 14 bases. This CDR3 has 15 residues. In germline, CDR1 is SGHKS, CDR2 YYEKEE (reference sequence). This chain's CDR3 is CASSFRQYYDSPLHF. The CDR3 DNA follows: TGTGCCAGCAGCTTTAGACAGTATTACGATTCACCCCTCCACTTT.

This chain uses TRBV12-5 with TRBJ2-7, with D possibly being TRBD1 (5 bases). Trimming cost V 2 bases and J 2 bases, with 7 bases left between them. CDR1 LGHNT and CDR2 FRNRAP come from the germline V gene. This CDR3 is 13 amino acids long. The CDR3 region has the DNA TGTGCTAGTGGTTTGAGACAGACCTACGAGCAGTACTTC. It encodes CASGLRQTYEQYF.

The rearrangement uses TRBV2 and TRBJ2-3; D may be TRBD2 (6 bases). The ends were cut back, 6 bases at V and 0 bases at J, with 13 bases in the middle. In germline, CDR1 is SNHLY, CDR2 FYNNEI. The CDR3 has 15 residues. The chain's CDR3 is CASRKGLKSTDTQYF. The CDR3 DNA is TGTGCCAGCAGAAAGGGACTCAAAAGCACAGATACGCAGTATTTT.

This clone was counted once. The chain has TRBV18 and TRBJ2-2; TRBD1 is a possible D gene (6 bases). The CDR3 has 18 residues. Germline CDR1 and CDR2: KGHSH and LQKENI. Trimming took 2 bases from V and 0 from J, leaving 16 bases between them. This CDR3 is CASSPVYRTAPNTGELFF. Here the CDR3 DNA reads TGTGCCAGCTCACCAGTTTACCGGACAGCCCCGAACACCGGGGAGCTGTTTTTT.

The chain employs TRBV10-3 and TRBJ1-2; tentative D call: TRBD1 (5 bases). This CDR3 spans 13 amino acids. V shed 7 bases and J shed 2 bases, with 11 bases lying between them. CDR1 and CDR2 from the germline V gene are ENHRY and SYGVKD. CDR3 amino acids: CAITSGQNYGYTF. CDR3 nucleotides: TGTGCCATCACTTCAGGGCAGAACTATGGCTACACCTTC.

J is TRBJ2-3 and V is TRBV5-1; D possibly corresponds to TRBD1 (6 bases). The germline CDR1 and CDR2 sequences are SGHRS and YFSETQ. This CDR3 has 15 amino acids. Deletions cut 6 bases from V and 1 base from J, with 15 bases between. The CDR3 DNA follows: TGCGCCAGCACCCTTCTGGGACACCGCACAGATACGCAGTATTTT. Translation gives CASTLLGHRTDTQYF. Supplemented by reference TRBV5-1 and TRBJ2-3, the full variable domain reads KAGVTQTPRYLIKTRGQQVTLSCSPISGHRSVSWYQQTPGQGLQFLFEYFSETQRNKGNFPGRFSGRQFSNSRSEMNVSTLELGDSALYLCASTLLGHRTDTQYFGPGTRLTVL.

The chain combines TRBV27 with TRBJ1-6; TRBD1 aligns across 7 bases. Trimming took 5 bases from V and 6 from J; bases not matched to a gene: 4. CDR1 is MNHEY, CDR2 SMNVEV, per germline (reference sequence). The CDR3 runs to 14 residues. The CDR3 is CASSRQGFNSPLHF. The CDR3 coding sequence is TGTGCCAGCAGTAGACAGGGTTTTAATTCACCCCTCCACTTT.

The chain carries TRBV12-3 or TRBV12-4 and TRBJ2-7; possibly TRBD1 for D (6 bases). V was trimmed by 1 base and J by 6 bases, leaving 10 bases between them. The CDR3 sequence is 13 residues long. This CDR3 reads CASSLEQGREQYF. The CDR3 DNA follows: TGTGCCAGCAGTTTAGAACAGGGACGCGAGCAGTACTTC.

This clone was counted once. The chain is built from TRBV6-5 and TRBJ2-1; D is unresolved. Germline V gene data show CDR1 as MNHEY and CDR2 as SVGAGI. The CDR3 has 15 residues. The V end lost 3 bases, the J end lost 6 bases, and 15 bases lay between the germline ends. This CDR3 is CASSYSTSPSNEQFF. CDR3 in DNA: TGTGCCAGCAGTTATTCTACCTCTCCCTCCAATGAGCAGTTCTTC.

This clone was observed a single time. The V gene is TRBV28, the J gene TRBJ2-5; 7 bases fit TRBD2. V trimming: 3 bases; J trimming: 5 bases; junction bases outside the gene matches: 6. Germline CDR1 is MDHEN and CDR2 is SYDVKM. The CDR3 extends over 14 amino acids. CDR3 in amino acids: CASSLGGIMETQYF. The CDR3 bases are TGTGCCAGCAGTTTGGGGGGGATAATGGAGACCCAGTACTTC.

The chain is built from TRBV28 and TRBJ1-1; D unclear. Trimming stripped 3 bases from V and 11 bases from J, with 13 bases between. The length of the CDR3 is 12 residues. CDR1 is MDHEN, CDR2 SYDVKM, per germline. The CDR3 loop is CASSFGRSEAFF. The CDR3 DNA is TGTGCCAGCAGTTTTGGGAGATCAGAGGCTTTCTTT. Using reference TRBV28 and TRBJ1-1 for the parts outside the CDR3, the full variable domain is DVKVTQSSRYLVKRTGEKVFLECVQDMDHENMFWYRQDPGLGLRLIYFSYDVKMKEKGDIPEGYSVSREKKERFSLILESASTNQTSMYLCASSFGRSEAFFGQGTRLTVV.